This passage covers 11 T cell receptor beta chains from one sample sequenced in a study of T cells in tuberculosis. Generated by immunoSEQ multiplex PCR, the TCRdb table keeps only in-frame clones and is missing some. The sample carries just under 45,000 clones, around 94% recorded once. The source material was PBMCs. The receptor source for this set is a donor between 5 and 29 years old with latent tuberculosis or without tuberculosis infection. Some clones in this sample may be carry-over from other donors' samples.

The V call is TRBV7-2, the J call TRBJ2-7; 11 bases agree with TRBD2. Per the germline V gene, CDR1 is SGHTA and CDR2 is FQGNSA. V lost 5 bases and J lost 4; bases outside the gene matches: 13. The CDR3 loop spans 17 amino acids. CDR3 coding DNA: TGTGCCAGCAGCAAGAGGATTAGCGGGAGGGAGAAATACGAGCAGTACTTC. Translated: CASSKRISGREKYEQYF.

V is TRBV7-3 and J is TRBJ2-2; a weak D match, TRBD1 (5 bases). CDR1 is SGHTA and CDR2 is FQGTGA in the germline V gene. V lost 4 bases to trimming and J lost 2 bases, with 8 bases between them. This CDR3 region has 14 residues. CDR3 DNA: TGTGCCAGCAGCTCCAGGGATAACACCGGGGAGCTGTTTTTT. This codes for CASSSRDNTGELFF.

The genes are TRBV15 and TRBJ2-1; a possible D gene is TRBD1 (6 bases). Trimming cost V 0 bases and J 4 bases, with 22 bases left between them. This CDR3 spans 19 amino acids. Germline CDR1 is LNHNV and CDR2 is YYDKDF (reference sequence). CDR3 sequence (DNA): TGTGCCACCAGCAGAGAAGGGACATCTCCAAAATACCTTTACAATGAGCAGTTCTTC. This translates into CATSREGTSPKYLYNEQFF.

The chain joins TRBV11-1 to TRBJ2-7, with D uncertain. The CDR3 spans 12 residues. The V end was cut by 5 bases, the J end by 1 base, with 6 bases between. Looked up from germline, CDR1 is SGHAT and CDR2 is FQDESV (reference sequence). The CDR3 coding sequence is TGTGCCAGCAGCCAGGCGTCCTACGAGCAGTACTTC. Its protein product is CASSQASYEQYF. The complete variable domain, with remaining parts taken from reference TRBV11-1 and TRBJ2-7, reads EAEVAQSPRYKITEKSQAVAFWCDPISGHATLYWYRQILGQGPELLVQFQDESVVDDSQLPKDRFSAERLKGVDSTLKIQPAELGDSAMYLCASSQASYEQYFGPGTRLTVT.

This clone was picked up one time. The V gene is TRBV7-6, the J gene TRBJ2-1, with D perhaps TRBD1 (6 bases). V was pared by 7 bases and J by 1 base, with 14 bases between. CDR1 is SGHVS, CDR2 FNYEAQ, per germline. The CDR3 spans 15 residues. The CDR3 sequence is CASKTGQGSYNEQFF. The CDR3 DNA follows: TGTGCCAGCAAAACGGGACAAGGGTCCTACAATGAGCAGTTCTTC. Complete variable domain (other parts from reference TRBV7-6 and TRBJ2-1): GAGVSQSPRYKVTKRGQDVALRCDPISGHVSLYWYRQALGQGPEFLTYFNYEAQQDKSGLPNDRFSAERPEGSISTLTIQRTEQRDSAMYRCASKTGQGSYNEQFFGPGTRLTVL.

The CDR3 region has the DNA TGTGCCAGCAGCCCTCAGACTGGCTCCTACGAGCAGTACTTC. Translation gives CASSPQTGSYEQYF. The chain recombines TRBV27 with TRBJ2-7, with D hard to call. Germline values: CDR1 MNHEY, CDR2 SMNVEV (reference sequence). The length of the CDR3 is 14 residues. V was clipped by 6 bases and J by 0 bases, with 12 bases between them.

V and J are TRBV19 and TRBJ2-1, with 12 bases matching TRBD2. V was pared by 5 bases and J by 2 bases, with 7 bases of the junction left unmatched. Germline V gene data show CDR1 as LNHDA and CDR2 as SQIVND (reference sequence). The length of the CDR3 is 17 residues. The DNA for the CDR3 is TGTGCCAGTAGTCCCCTCCTAGCGGGAGGGCCCTACAATGAGCAGTTCTTC. This encodes CASSPLLAGGPYNEQFF.

J is TRBJ1-1 and V is TRBV27; D possibly corresponds to TRBD1 (5 bases). The CDR3 spans 14 residues. CDR1 and CDR2 (germline): MNHEY, SMNVEV (reference sequence). The V and J ends lost 3 bases and 2 bases respectively, with 10 bases between them. Here the CDR3 reads CASSFVQGNTEAFF. CDR3 coding DNA: TGTGCCAGCAGTTTCGTTCAGGGCAACACTGAAGCTTTCTTT.

The chain couples TRBV7-9 to TRBJ1-1; D possibly corresponds to TRBD1 (5 bases). V gave up 5 bases and J gave up 0 bases, with 7 bases separating them. This CDR3 is built from 13 residues. Per germline, CDR1 SEHNR and CDR2 FQNEAQ (reference sequence). CDR3 bases: TGTGCCAGCAGCACGACAGTGAACACTGAAGCTTTCTTT. This sequence encodes CASSTTVNTEAFF. The whole variable domain, filled in from reference TRBV7-9 and TRBJ1-1, reads DTGVSQNPRHKITKRGQNVTFRCDPISEHNRLYWYRQTLGQGPEFLTYFQNEAQLEKSRLLSDRFSAERPKGSFSTLEIQRTEQGDSAMYLCASSTTVNTEAFFGQGTRLTVV.

The chain recombines TRBV7-9 with TRBJ1-4; a possible D gene is TRBD1 (6 bases). This CDR3 has 10 amino acids. Germline V lookup: CDR1 SEHNR, CDR2 FQNEAQ (reference sequence). V was pared by 9 bases and J by 17 bases, with 16 bases between. The CDR3 region has the DNA TGTGCCAGTGGGAGTGACAGGATTTTTTTT. Its translation is CASGSDRIFF.

The J gene is TRBJ1-1, the V gene TRBV5-1; 8 positions match TRBD1. The J segment lost 3 bases and the V segment lost 0 bases, leaving 7 bases of the junction unmatched. In germline, CDR1 is SGHRS, CDR2 YFSETQ. The CDR3 contains 16 residues. The CDR3 loop reads CASSLGQGIRDTEAFF. The DNA for the CDR3 is TGCGCCAGCAGCTTGGGACAGGGGATTCGGGACACTGAAGCTTTCTTT.